Shown below are 26 T cell receptor beta chains from a single sample sequenced in a study of cytomegalovirus exposure and HLA in healthy donors. Sequenced by immunoSEQ multiplex PCR; TCRdb stores in-frame clones only, minus some. Of about 43,000 clones listed, around 90% were seen once; the top ten hold approximately 5.9%. Sequenced: PBMCs. All receptors come from a man aged 18 to 29 in good health and CMV-seronegative.

This sequence joins TRBV15 and TRBJ2-5, with a possible D match to TRBD1 (5 bases). V was trimmed by 6 bases and J by 7 bases, leaving 15 bases between them. CDR1 is LNHNV, CDR2 YYDKDF, per germline (reference sequence). The CDR3 contains 13 residues. CDR3 in amino acids: CATRVDKGWTQYF. For the CDR3, the DNA is TGTGCCACCAGAGTGGACAAGGGATGGACCCAGTACTTC.

This clone showed up just once. V and J are TRBV14 and TRBJ2-1; tentative D call: TRBD1 (5 bases). The CDR3 is 14 amino acids. Deletions cut 5 bases from V and 6 bases from J, with 14 bases between. In germline, CDR1 is SGHDN, CDR2 FVKESK. CDR3 amino acids: CASSAGLWGNEQFF. The CDR3 DNA sequence: TGTGCCAGCAGCGCAGGGTTGTGGGGCAATGAGCAGTTCTTC.

This clone was seen more than once but under ten times. The chain has TRBV6-1 and TRBJ1-2; D not certain. The germline V gene has CDR1 MNHNS and CDR2 SASEGT. V shed 4 bases and J shed 10 bases, with 16 bases lying between them. The CDR3 contains 13 residues. CDR3 nucleotide sequence: TGTGCCAGCAGTGTCTCTTCCCAGTCATACTACACCTTC. Its protein product is CASSVSSQSYYTF.

This chain uses TRBV10-3 with TRBJ1-1; a weak D match, TRBD1 (6 bases). CDR1 and CDR2 (germline): ENHRY, SYGVKD. The V end was cut by 6 bases, the J end by 1 base, with 18 bases between. This CDR3 comprises 16 residues. The CDR3 DNA reads as TGTGCCATCAGCCAAGGGGGTCAACCGGGGAACACTGAAGCTTTCTTT. This encodes CAISQGGQPGNTEAFF.

The rearrangement uses TRBV9 and TRBJ2-7; 8 positions agree with TRBD2. The CDR3 spans 15 residues. V gave up 3 bases and J gave up 0 bases; unmatched junction bases: 5. Per germline, CDR1 SGDLS and CDR2 YYNGEE. Here the CDR3 DNA reads TGTGCCAGCAGCGGCTCAGCGGGGGACTCCTACGAGCAGTACTTC. This sequence encodes CASSGSAGDSYEQYF.

This chain uses TRBV19 with TRBJ2-1, with TRBD2 matching 11 bases. Germline V gene data show CDR1 as LNHDA and CDR2 as SQIVND (reference sequence). This CDR3 region has 15 residues. J was trimmed by 9 bases and V by 6 bases; bases with no gene match: 10. CDR3 region: CASRFASGGTGEQFF. The DNA for the CDR3 is TGTGCCAGTAGGTTTGCTAGCGGGGGGACTGGTGAGCAGTTCTTC. The complete variable domain, with remaining parts taken from reference TRBV19 and TRBJ2-1, reads DGGITQSPKYLFRKEGQNVTLSCEQNLNHDAMYWYRQDPGQGLRLIYYSQIVNDFQKGDIAEGYSVSREKKESFPLTVTSAQKNPTAFYLCASRFASGGTGEQFFGPGTRLTVL.

Only one count was recorded for this clone. J is TRBJ2-2 and V is TRBV5-6; 7 bases line up with TRBD1. Germline loops: CDR1 SGHDT, CDR2 YYEEEE. After removal of 5 bases from V and 0 bases from J, the junction contained 7 bases not matched to a gene. CDR3 length: 16 amino acids. The CDR3 DNA is TGTGCCAGCAGGCCGGGACAGTTCGCGAACACCGGGGAGCTGTTTTTT. Translation gives CASRPGQFANTGELFF.

The V and J genes are TRBV5-1 and TRBJ1-1; D gene unclear. This CDR3 is built from 14 residues. The ends were cut back, 1 base at V and 7 bases at J, with 14 bases in the middle. Looked up from germline, CDR1 is SGHRS and CDR2 is YFSETQ. The CDR3 is CASSLFGLPDEAFF. The DNA of the CDR3 is TGCGCCAGCAGCTTGTTTGGCCTCCCAGATGAAGCTTTCTTT.

The genes are TRBV10-3 and TRBJ2-5; D is ambiguous. V was cut by 10 bases and J by 3 bases, with 12 bases left in between. The germline V gene has CDR1 ENHRY and CDR2 SYGVKD. CDR3 length equals 12 residues. CDR3 DNA: TGTGCCACCCGAGGAGTCGAAGAGACCCAGTACTTC. Protein product: CATRGVEETQYF.

This clone appeared a single time. The V call is TRBV30, the J call TRBJ1-6; D unresolved. The CDR3 runs 15 residues. Trimming removed 5 bases at V and 0 bases at J, with 11 bases between. The germline gives CDR1 GTSNPN, CDR2 SVGIG (reference sequence). The CDR3 DNA reads TGTGCCTGGTCCCCAAACAGCTCCTATAATTCACCCCTCCACTTT. Translated: CAWSPNSSYNSPLHF.

The chain carries TRBV12-5 and TRBJ2-1; 7 bases match TRBD2. There are 16 residues in the CDR3. Germline assignment: CDR1 LGHNT and CDR2 FRNRAP. J gave up 0 bases and V 1 base, and 3 bases lay outside the gene matches. The CDR3 coding sequence is TGTGCTAGTGGTTTGGATGGCGGGGGCTCCTACAATGAGCAGTTCTTC. Protein sequence: CASGLDGGGSYNEQFF.

The chain recombines TRBV5-4 with TRBJ1-2, with a possible D match to TRBD1 (6 bases). Germline V CDR1 and CDR2: SGHNT, YYREEE (reference sequence). V lost 4 bases to trimming and J lost 3 bases, with 16 bases between them. The CDR3 length is 15 residues. The CDR3 sequence is CASSPSTGQHYGYTF. The CDR3 DNA follows: TGTGCCAGCAGCCCATCGACAGGTCAGCACTATGGCTACACCTTC.

The chain recombines TRBV7-9 with TRBJ1-4, with TRBD1 matching over 7 bases. This CDR3 has 14 amino acids. Germline trimming cut 5 bases from V and 7 bases from J; bases unmatched to any gene: 7. CDR1 is SEHNR, CDR2 FQNEAQ, per germline (reference sequence). The CDR3 is CASSRTGAGEKLFF. Here the CDR3 DNA reads TGTGCCAGCAGCCGAACAGGGGCCGGTGAAAAACTGTTTTTT.

The rearrangement links TRBV2 to TRBJ1-5, with D perhaps matching TRBD1 (6 bases). The germline gives CDR1 SNHLY, CDR2 FYNNEI. V was pared by 6 bases and J by 0 bases, with 9 bases between. The CDR3 contains 14 residues. Written as DNA, the CDR3 is TGTGCCAGCAGCCGGGACAATAGCAATCAGCCCCAGCATTTT. This translates into CASSRDNSNQPQHF.

The rearrangement links TRBV7-2 to TRBJ1-2; D gene unclear. Germline lookup yields CDR1 SGHTA and CDR2 FQGNSA. The germline V and J ends were trimmed by 0 bases and 2 bases, with 7 bases remaining between them. CDR3 length: 14 amino acids. The CDR3 protein is CASSLAKQNYGYTF. The CDR3 DNA follows: TGTGCCAGCAGCTTAGCGAAACAGAACTATGGCTACACCTTC. Complete variable domain (other parts from reference TRBV7-2 and TRBJ1-2): GAGVSQSPSNKVTEKGKDVELRCDPISGHTALYWYRQSLGQGLEFLIYFQGNSAPDKSGLPSDRFSAERTGGSVSTLTIQRTQQEDSAVYLCASSLAKQNYGYTFGSGTRLTVV.

This sequence joins TRBV7-3 and TRBJ2-3, with TRBD2 matching 7 bases. The CDR3 loop spans 17 amino acids. Germline CDR1 and CDR2: SGHTA and FQGTGA. After removal of 5 bases from V and 3 bases from J, the junction contained 14 bases not matched to a gene. The CDR3 sequence: CASSLQPPGGVTDTQYF. The CDR3 DNA is TGTGCCAGCAGCCTCCAACCTCCGGGGGGAGTGACAGATACGCAGTATTTT.

This clone was picked up one time. Other DNA sequences in the same sample also yield this CDR3. This chain links TRBV9 with TRBJ2-1; TRBD2 matches at 13 bases. This CDR3 is 17 amino acids long. Germline lookup yields CDR1 SGDLS and CDR2 YYNGEE. Trimming cost V 0 bases and J 0 bases; bases outside gene matches: 0. CDR3 sequence (DNA): TGTGCCAGCAGCGTAGGGACTAGCGGGAGCTCCTACAATGAGCAGTTCTTC. Its protein product is CASSVGTSGSSYNEQFF.

This sequence joins TRBV18 and TRBJ2-7, with 12 nucleotides matching TRBD2. The CDR3 sequence is 17 residues long. Trimming removed 1 base from V and 5 bases from J; junction bases left unmatched: 9. CDR1 KGHSH and CDR2 LQKENI come from the germline V gene. CDR3 sequence: CASSPQGLAGLLNEQYF. CDR3 nucleotides: TGTGCCAGCTCACCACAAGGACTAGCGGGATTACTGAACGAGCAGTACTTC.

V gene TRBV19 combines with J gene TRBJ2-2; TRBD2 is a possible D gene (6 bases). V was cut by 3 bases and J by 3 bases, with 8 bases left in between. The CDR3 extends over 14 amino acids. Germline V CDR1 and CDR2: LNHDA, SQIVND (reference sequence). The CDR3 region is CASSIWDYTGELFF. CDR3 bases: TGTGCCAGTAGTATTTGGGACTACACCGGGGAGCTGTTTTTT.

The chain links TRBV5-1 to TRBJ1-1; 8 nucleotides match TRBD1. CDR1 is SGHRS and CDR2 is YFSETQ in the germline V gene. CDR3 length equals 13 residues. V lost 4 bases, J lost 5 bases, and 4 bases stayed unmatched. In nucleotides, the CDR3 is TGCGCCAGCAGCGACAGGGGTGGGACTGAAGCTTTCTTT. Its translation is CASSDRGGTEAFF.

The genes are TRBV10-2 and TRBJ1-6; 8 positions agree with TRBD1. Germline CDR1 reads WSHSY; CDR2 reads SAAADI. The CDR3 spans 15 residues. The V and J ends lost 6 bases and 3 bases, in that order; junction bases with no gene match: 4. For the CDR3, the DNA is TGCGCCAGCAGGGGACAGGCCAACTATAATTCACCCCTCCACTTT. This codes for CASRGQANYNSPLHF.

The V and J genes are TRBV9 and TRBJ2-1, with 9 bases lining up with TRBD2. The CDR3 is made up of 16 amino acids. The germline V gene has CDR1 SGDLS and CDR2 YYNGEE. J was trimmed by 7 bases and V by 1 base; bases with no gene match: 9. The CDR3 region is CASSVRGTSLGNEQFF. CDR3 in DNA: TGTGCCAGCAGCGTAAGAGGGACTAGCCTTGGGAATGAGCAGTTCTTC. Complete variable domain (other parts from reference TRBV9 and TRBJ2-1): DSGVTQTPKHLITATGQRVTLRCSPRSGDLSVYWYQQSLDQGLQFLIQYYNGEERAKGNILERFSAQQFPDLHSELNLSSLELGDSALYFCASSVRGTSLGNEQFFGPGTRLTVL.

CDR3 residues: CASSHGTSGSNTGELFF. The CDR3 coding sequence is TGTGCCAGCAGCCACGGCACTAGCGGGTCCAACACCGGGGAGCTGTTTTTT. V gene TRBV4-2 combines with J gene TRBJ2-2; 9 bases align to TRBD2. V lost 3 bases, J lost 2 bases, and 7 bases stayed unmatched. This CDR3 has 17 residues. The V gene's germline CDR1 is LGHNA and CDR2 YNFKEQ.

Concerning this clone: Germline is not matched at one junction end, which may reflect a read error. J is TRBJ2-2 and V is TRBV7-7; 8 bases align to TRBD1. Germline-derived CDR1 and CDR2 are SSHAT and FNYEAQ (reference sequence). The CDR3 runs to 13 residues. CDR3 sequence (DNA): TGTGCTAGCAGCTTGGACAGGGCCGGGGAGCTGTTTTTT. Translation: CASSLDRAGELFF.

The CDR3 DNA reads as TGTGCCAGCAGTCCCCGACAGGGGGACTCGTACAATGAGCAGTTCTTC. Residues: CASSPRQGDSYNEQFF. The chain joins TRBV27 to TRBJ2-1, with 9 bases aligning to TRBD1. Germline V gene data show CDR1 as MNHEY and CDR2 as SMNVEV (reference sequence). Losses at the gene ends were 5 bases for V and 4 bases for J; bases not matched to a gene: 9. CDR3 length: 16 residues.

V and J are TRBV11-2 and TRBJ2-2; 9 bases map to TRBD1. Losses at the gene ends were 8 bases for V and 6 bases for J; bases not matched to a gene: 1. CDR1 is SGHAT, CDR2 FQNNGV, per germline. CDR3 length equals 12 residues. CDR3 sequence: CASDRGSGELFF. CDR3 nucleotide sequence: TGTGCCAGCGACAGGGGGTCCGGGGAGCTGTTTTTT.